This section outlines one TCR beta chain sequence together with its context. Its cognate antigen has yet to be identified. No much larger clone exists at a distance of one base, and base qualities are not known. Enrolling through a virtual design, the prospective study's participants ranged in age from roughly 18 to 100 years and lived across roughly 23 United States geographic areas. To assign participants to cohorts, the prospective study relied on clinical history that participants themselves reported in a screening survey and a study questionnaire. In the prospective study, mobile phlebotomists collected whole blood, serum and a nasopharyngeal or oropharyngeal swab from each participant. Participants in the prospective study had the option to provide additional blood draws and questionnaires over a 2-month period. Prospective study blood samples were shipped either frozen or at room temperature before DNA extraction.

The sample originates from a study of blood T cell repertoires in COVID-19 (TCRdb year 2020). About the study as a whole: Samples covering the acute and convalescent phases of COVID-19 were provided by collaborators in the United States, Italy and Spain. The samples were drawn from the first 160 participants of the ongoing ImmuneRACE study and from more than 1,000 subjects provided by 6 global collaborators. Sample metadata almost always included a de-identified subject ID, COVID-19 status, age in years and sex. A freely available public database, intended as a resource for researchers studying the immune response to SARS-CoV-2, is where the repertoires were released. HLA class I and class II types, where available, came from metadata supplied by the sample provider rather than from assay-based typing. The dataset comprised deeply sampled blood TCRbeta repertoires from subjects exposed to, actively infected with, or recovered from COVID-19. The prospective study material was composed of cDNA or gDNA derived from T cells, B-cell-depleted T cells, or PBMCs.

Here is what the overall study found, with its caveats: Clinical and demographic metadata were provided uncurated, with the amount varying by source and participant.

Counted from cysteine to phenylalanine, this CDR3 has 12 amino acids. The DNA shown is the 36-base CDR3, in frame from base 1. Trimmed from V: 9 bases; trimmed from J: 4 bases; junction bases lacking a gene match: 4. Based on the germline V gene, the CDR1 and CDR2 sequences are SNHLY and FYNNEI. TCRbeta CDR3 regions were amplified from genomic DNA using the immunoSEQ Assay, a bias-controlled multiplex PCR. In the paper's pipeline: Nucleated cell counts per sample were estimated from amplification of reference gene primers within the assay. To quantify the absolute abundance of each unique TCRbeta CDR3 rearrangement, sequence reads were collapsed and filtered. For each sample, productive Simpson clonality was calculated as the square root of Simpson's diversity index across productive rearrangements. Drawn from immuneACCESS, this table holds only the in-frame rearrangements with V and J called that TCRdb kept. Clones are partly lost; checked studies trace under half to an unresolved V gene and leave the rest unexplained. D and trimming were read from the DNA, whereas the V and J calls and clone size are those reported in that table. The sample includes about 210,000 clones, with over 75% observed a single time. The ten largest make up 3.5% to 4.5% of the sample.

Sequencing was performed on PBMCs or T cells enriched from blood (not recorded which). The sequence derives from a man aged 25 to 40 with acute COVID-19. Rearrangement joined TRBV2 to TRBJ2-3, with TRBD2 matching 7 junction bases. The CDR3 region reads CARTSQADTQYF. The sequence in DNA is TGTGCCAGGACTAGCCAGGCAGATACGCAGTATTTT.